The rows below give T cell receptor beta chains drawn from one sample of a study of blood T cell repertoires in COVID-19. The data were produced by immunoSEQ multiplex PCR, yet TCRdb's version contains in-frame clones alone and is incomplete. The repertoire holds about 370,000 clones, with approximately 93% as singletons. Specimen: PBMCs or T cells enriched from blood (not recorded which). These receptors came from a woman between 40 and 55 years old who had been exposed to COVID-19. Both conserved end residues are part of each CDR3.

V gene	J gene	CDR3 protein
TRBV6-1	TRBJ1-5	CASSDGGGSGNQPQHF
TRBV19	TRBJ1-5	CASSMELTNQPQHF
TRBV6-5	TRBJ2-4	CASTRTGEAKNIQYF
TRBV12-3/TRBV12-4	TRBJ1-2	CASSITGERGYTF
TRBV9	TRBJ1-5	CASSPGQINQPQHF
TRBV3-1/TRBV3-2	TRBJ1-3	CASSRQGSGNTIYF
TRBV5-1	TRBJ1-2	CASSLWDTNYGYTF
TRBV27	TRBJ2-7	CASSLSGGSYEQYF
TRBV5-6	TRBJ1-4	CASSLRETRLFF
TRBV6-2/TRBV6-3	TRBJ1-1	CASSTQDTATGTEAFF
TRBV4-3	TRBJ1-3	CASSRLLHISGNTIYF
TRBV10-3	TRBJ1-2	CAISESGGQGSYGYTF
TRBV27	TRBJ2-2	CASSFPSPGQGITGELFF
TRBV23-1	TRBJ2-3	CASSLLAGVTTDTQYF
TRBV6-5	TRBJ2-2	CASSGTVSTGELFF
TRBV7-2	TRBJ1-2	CASSPRGYGESGYTF
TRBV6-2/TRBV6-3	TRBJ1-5	CASSYRGRGSNQPQHF
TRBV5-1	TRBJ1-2	CASSAEGQTLYGYTF
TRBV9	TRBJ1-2	CASSVGGINYGYTF
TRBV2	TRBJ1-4	CASSGQGGREKLFF
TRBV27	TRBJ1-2	CASSLSATGYNYGYTF
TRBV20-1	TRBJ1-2	CSARTNGGYTF
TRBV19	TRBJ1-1	CASSPNRGHTEAFF
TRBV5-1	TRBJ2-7	CASSFRPGQGGSSYEQYF
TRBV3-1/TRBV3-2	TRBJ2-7	CASSQDSGQVYEQYF
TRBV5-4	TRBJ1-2	CASSQTVNYGYTF
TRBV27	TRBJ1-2	CASSSSRGRPEGYTF
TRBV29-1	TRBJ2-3	CSVGTPDTQYF
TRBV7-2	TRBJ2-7	CASSLRRQGTYEQYF
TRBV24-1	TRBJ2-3	CATSDGGIENTDTQYF
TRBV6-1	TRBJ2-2	CASSERGWVTGGYTGELFF
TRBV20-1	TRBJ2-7	CSAETRREQYF
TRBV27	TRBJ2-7	CASSLAADLSYEQYF
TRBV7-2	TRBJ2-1	CASSLGLELTEQFF
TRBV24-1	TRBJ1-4	CATSEGQAGKEKLFF
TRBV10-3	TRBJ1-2	CAISEPLDRHNYGYTF
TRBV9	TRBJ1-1	CASSVGLMAGEAFF
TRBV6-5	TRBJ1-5	CASREDRSGNQPQHF
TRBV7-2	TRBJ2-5	CASSLGAGLGETQYF
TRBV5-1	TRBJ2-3	CASSLSGGTDTQYF
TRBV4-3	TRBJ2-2	CASSQDLGGGGELFF
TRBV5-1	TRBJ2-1	CASSLETGLSFKNEQFF
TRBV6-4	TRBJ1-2	CASSERDSANYGYTF
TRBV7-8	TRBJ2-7	CASSLSLAGAYEQYF
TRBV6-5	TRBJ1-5	CASSYGQGAGQPQHF
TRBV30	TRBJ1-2	CAWRGRAVYGYTF
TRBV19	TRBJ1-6	CASSISIRGSSYNSPLHF
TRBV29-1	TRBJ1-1	CSVVGGRTEAFF